A selection of T cell receptor beta chains follows, all from one sample in a study of T cell repertoires in cytomegalovirus infection. TCRdb reanalysed the reads using MiXCR and keeps one entry per CDR3 protein. The sample records some 450,000 distinct CDR3 sequences, approximately 31% being singletons. Sequencing input: PBMCs. Receptors were obtained from a human donor in good health (CMV status not recorded). Some clones in this sample may be carry-over from other donors' samples. Each CDR3 is given with its conserved first and last residue. A D gene is named only where the DNA matches it firmly. Expanded clones are given a class, and other clones once, few, many or no size at all.

>TRBJ2-7|TRBV28|.|many
TGTGCCAGTAGGGCTGTCTACGAGCAGTACTTC
CASRAVYEQYF
>TRBJ1-1|TRBV6-1|.|few
TGTGCCAGCACCTTCACCGGGGGGGGGATCACTGAAGCTTTCTTT
CASTFTGGGITEAFF
>TRBJ1-6|TRBV6-5|TRBD1|few
TGTGCCAGCAGTCGGGACAGGCTCGCCTATAATTCACCCCTCCACTTT
CASSRDRLAYNSPLHF
>TRBJ2-5|TRBV7-2|TRBD2|many
TGTGCCAGCAGCTTAGGCGGGGGGGCTGAGACCCAGTACTTC
CASSLGGGAETQYF
>TRBJ2-7|TRBV7-9|.|few
TGTGCCAGCAGCCGAAGTGGACAGAGCACCTACGAGCAGTACTTC
CASSRSGQSTYEQYF
>TRBJ1-5|TRBV28|TRBD1|few
TGTGCCAGCAGAGAGACAGGGGGCAATCAGCCCCAGCATTTT
CASRETGGNQPQHF
>TRBJ1-5|TRBV7-2|.|many
TGTGCCAGCAGCTTTTCGTTCCGTGGGGATCAGCCCCAGCATTTT
CASSFSFRGDQPQHF
>TRBJ2-1|TRBV9|.|.
TGTGCCAGCAGCGATCCCGCCAGGGGTTCCTACAATGAGCAGTTCTTC
CASSDPARGSYNEQFF
>TRBJ1-5|TRBV2|.|.
TGTGCCAGCAGCGGGGGTCAGTATAGCAATCAGCCCCAGCATTTT
CASSGGQYSNQPQHF
>TRBJ2-5|TRBV12-3/TRBV12-4|.|few
TGTGCCAGCAGTTTATTTGGGCCTTCACAAGAGACCCAGTACTTC
CASSLFGPSQETQYF
>TRBJ1-2|TRBV15|.|.
TGTGCCACCAGCAGAGATCTACCCTCTCGCAGCTACACCTTC
CATSRDLPSRSYTF
>TRBJ2-3|TRBV5-4|TRBD2|.
TGTGCCAGCAGCCAACTAGCGGGGACAGATACGCAGTATTTT
CASSQLAGTDTQYF
>TRBJ2-1|TRBV18|TRBD1|.
TGTGCCAGCTCACCTAAGACAGGGGCAACGGGTAGCTCCTACAATGAGCAGTTCTTC
CASSPKTGATGSSYNEQFF
>TRBJ2-7|TRBV4-1|.|.
TGCGCCAGCAGCCTACGGAACGAGCAGTACTTC
CASSLRNEQYF
>TRBJ2-3|TRBV6-1|TRBD2|.
TGTGCCAGCAGCGCCCCACTAGCGGCTAGCACAGATACGCAGTATTTT
CASSAPLAASTDTQYF
>TRBJ2-3|TRBV6-1|.|few
TGTGCCAGCAGTTCAATAGCGGCTAGGAGCACAGATACGCAGTATTTT
CASSSIAARSTDTQYF
>TRBJ1-1|TRBV12-3/TRBV12-4|.|many
TGTGCCAGCAGACTACAGGGCCTGAACACTGAAGCTTTCTTT
CASRLQGLNTEAFF
>TRBJ2-1|TRBV7-6|TRBD2|.
TGTGCCAGCAGCTCACCGGGTAGCGGGGGCCACATTAGCTCCTACAATGAGCAGTTCTTC
CASSSPGSGGHISSYNEQFF
>TRBJ2-7|TRBV18|.|.
TGTGCCAGCTCACCCCCCGGTGGGGACGAGCAGTACTTC
CASSPPGGDEQYF
>TRBJ2-3|TRBV7-8|TRBD2|many
TGTGCCAGCAGCTTAGCGATTACTAGCGGGGTCACAGATACGCAGTATTTT
CASSLAITSGVTDTQYF
>TRBJ2-3|TRBV2|TRBD2|.
TGTGCCAGCAGTCATCGACTAGCGGGGACCACAGATACGCAGTATTTT
CASSHRLAGTTDTQYF
>TRBJ2-7|TRBV27|TRBD2|few
TGTGCCAGCACCCTAGCGGGGGGGTCCTACGAGCAGTACTTC
CASTLAGGSYEQYF
>TRBJ2-5|TRBV5-4|.|few
TGTGCCAGCAGCTTGGGGGTAGCCCAAGAGACCCAGTACTTC
CASSLGVAQETQYF
>TRBJ1-1|TRBV6-6|.|.
TGTGCCAGCAGCCCCGGCGGTTACAGCACTGAAGCTTTCTTT
CASSPGGYSTEAFF
>TRBJ2-1|TRBV18|TRBD1|few
TGTGCCAGCTCAGCGACAGGGGGGTTCCTGTTCTTC
CASSATGGFLFF
>TRBJ2-3|TRBV7-2|.|once
TGTGCCAGCAGCCCCCCAGCGGCTAGCGGCACAGATACGCAGTATTTT
CASSPPAASGTDTQYF
>TRBJ2-7|TRBV14|TRBD2|few
TGTGCCAGCAGCCGAGGACTAGCGGGGACCTACGAGCAGTACTTC
CASSRGLAGTYEQYF
>TRBJ2-5|TRBV7-3|TRBD1|few
TGTGCCAGCAGCTTAACGTACAGGGGGCGCGGGGAGACCCAGTACTTC
CASSLTYRGRGETQYF
>TRBJ2-4|TRBV4-1|TRBD1|.
TGCGCCAGCAGCCAAGATACACAGGGGTTTCAGTACTTC
CASSQDTQGFQYF
>TRBJ2-7|TRBV6-2/TRBV6-3|TRBD2|.
TGTGCCAGCAGTTACTCTGTTAGCGGGATCTTCTACGAGCAGTACTTC
CASSYSVSGIFYEQYF
>TRBJ2-2|TRBV27|.|many
TGTGCCAGCAGCTGGGGACTGAACACCGGGGAGCTGTTTTTT
CASSWGLNTGELFF
>TRBJ1-1|TRBV19|.|.
TGTGCCAGTAGACTAGGGGGAACTGAAGCTTTCTTT
CASRLGGTEAFF
>TRBJ2-7|TRBV20-1|.|.
TGCAGTGCTATCCGGGACATCTCCCCCTACGAGCAGTACTTC
CSAIRDISPYEQYF
>TRBJ1-1|TRBV7-8|.|many
TGTGCCAGCAGCTTAGAGGTGAACACTGAAGCTTTCTTT
CASSLEVNTEAFF
>TRBJ1-4|TRBV4-2|.|few
TGTGCCAGCAGCCAAGTAGGAAAAACTAATGAAAAACTGTTTTTT
CASSQVGKTNEKLFF